The present entry profiles one T cell receptor (beta chain) with its context. What it binds is not known. The data stem from a study of T cell repertoires in cytomegalovirus infection. Study-level background: Evidence of both CMV infection and a matching HLA type came from public TCR beta signatures. Study outcomes and limitations: Using cumulative public TCR beta family frequency, the authors identified those who carried CMV together with the relevant HLA. The response measured ex vivo was dominated by TCR beta clonotypes (HLA-C-restricted and CMV-specific).

TCRdb reprocessed the reads via MiXCR and lists one record per CDR3 protein. Counted here are fewer than 900,000 distinct CDR3 sequences, 25% to 35% occurring once; the ten biggest clones make up roughly 13%. This receptor was taken from a human donor in good health (CMV status not recorded). Some clones in this sample may be carry-over from other donors' samples. Here the sequenced sample was cultured CD8+ T cells from PBMCs, taken from culture after CMV antigen stimulation.

The CDR3 here is CASSPTSNQETQYF. In nucleotides, the CDR3 is TGTGCCAGCAGCCCGACTTCAAACCAAGAGACCCAGTACTTC. The chain is built from TRBV12-3 or TRBV12-4 and TRBJ2-5, with D unresolved. With 6 bases removed from V and 0 bases from J, the gap between germline ends came to 11 bases. The CDR3 runs 14 residues.